A single sample gave rise to the 5 T cell receptor beta chains below, sequenced in a study of blood T cell repertoires in COVID-19. The method was immunoSEQ multiplex PCR; TCRdb's version includes in-frame clones alone and lacks a portion of them. Of 350,000 to 400,000 clones detected, around 91% appear once; the ten largest clones hold roughly 6.8%. The sequenced sample was peripheral blood. These receptors all come from a man younger than 35 with active or convalescent COVID-19.

This rearrangement joins TRBV30 to TRBJ2-5; D possibly corresponds to TRBD2 (7 bases). The CDR3 consists of 19 residues. Trimming left V 2 bases short and J 5 bases short, with 30 bases between. Germline assignment: CDR1 GTSNPN and CDR2 SVGIG (reference sequence). The CDR3 sequence is CAWSPPAGAEGSHWETQYF. DNA of the CDR3: TGTGCCTGGAGTCCCCCGGCGGGGGCAGAGGGGTCCCATTGGGAGACCCAGTACTTC.

This clone was seen only once. The J gene is TRBJ1-5, the V gene TRBV29-1; possibly TRBD1 for D (6 bases). CDR1 is SQVTM, CDR2 ANQGSEA, per germline. The CDR3 totals 15 residues. V lost 4 bases and J 3 bases, leaving 16 bases between the germline ends. In nucleotides, the CDR3 is TGCAGCGTTGCACAGGGATTGGAGCCCAATCAGCCCCAGCATTTT. Its protein is CSVAQGLEPNQPQHF.

V and J are TRBV6-5 and TRBJ1-6, with 9 bases lining up with TRBD1. The ends lost 5 bases at V and 7 bases at J; junction bases unmatched: 6. The CDR3 spans 15 residues. Germline assignment: CDR1 MNHEY and CDR2 SVGAGI. CDR3 sequence (DNA): TGTGCCAGCAGTCGCCGGACAGGGGTGAATTCACCCCTCCACTTT. The encoded protein is CASSRRTGVNSPLHF.

The rearrangement joins TRBV30 to TRBJ1-4; D perhaps matches TRBD1 (5 bases). The CDR3 is 14 amino acids. Between the trimmed V and J ends, which lost 2 bases and 7 bases, there was a span of 14 bases. Germline V lookup: CDR1 GTSNPN, CDR2 SVGIG (reference sequence). This chain's CDR3 is CAWSKAGWIEKLFF. CDR3 sequence (DNA): TGTGCCTGGAGTAAGGCAGGGTGGATTGAAAAACTGTTTTTT.

This clone was seen only once. The chain recombines TRBV19 with TRBJ2-2; 9 nucleotides match TRBD2. Unmatched junction bases numbered 1, after V lost 5 bases and J lost 6 bases. CDR3 length equals 13 residues. CDR1 and CDR2 (germline): LNHDA, SQIVND (reference sequence). This CDR3 is CASSLAGAGELFF. CDR3 DNA: TGTGCCAGTAGTTTAGCGGGAGCCGGGGAGCTGTTTTTT.